The rows below give T cell receptor beta chains drawn from one sample of a study of T cell repertoires in cytomegalovirus infection. TCRdb re-called the reads through MiXCR, storing one row per CDR3 protein. The sample records 200,000 or so distinct CDR3 sequences, 25% to 30% being singletons. The sample taken for sequencing was PBMCs. These receptors were taken from a human donor in good health (CMV status not recorded). Some clones in this sample may be carry-over from other donors' samples. The conserved cysteine and the conserved F or W are not part of the CDR3 here.

TRBV7-8 ASSASTGDNTEAF
TRBV2 ASSVIAGIRKAF
TRBV7-2 ASSLDRVNEQF
TRBV29-1 SVAEPAYGYT
TRBV6-1 ASSAQLVQEQY
TRBV7-6 ASSPSSGANVLT
TRBV10-2 ASKQGVYEQY
TRBV12-3/TRBV12-4 ASSVAGYEQY
TRBV7-8 ASSLVDTTYNEQF
TRBV6-2/TRBV6-3 ASRFITGATEAF